This TCR beta chain was identified in a study of shared clonotypes between healthy human individuals. Study conclusions and caveats: Rarefaction analysis demonstrated incomplete sorted-subset sequencing notwithstanding large depth.

On this clone itself: Its antigen is not identified.

The protocol was immunoSEQ multiplex PCR, while the TCRdb copy is restricted to in-frame clones and leaves out a portion. Of some 1,900,000 clones in the sample, about 95% were seen once. Naive CD8 cells lacked CD45RO, underwent positive selection for CCR7 and left out terminally differentiated effector memory CD45RA+ cells. V trimming: 6 bases; J trimming: 8 bases; junction bases outside the gene matches: 5. The CDR3 consists of 12 residues. The germline V gene encodes CDR1 SQVTM and CDR2 ANQGSEA. The chain couples TRBV29-1 to TRBJ2-1, with 9 bases identical to TRBD2. The sequenced sample was naive CD8+ T cells sorted from blood. This receptor was identified in a man between 18 and 29 years old in good health. The CDR3 sequence is CSVRSGSDEQFF. CDR3 DNA sequence: TGCAGCGTGCGTAGCGGGAGCGATGAGCAGTTCTTC.